This is a list of T cell receptor beta chains from one sample in a study of Ad26.COV2.S vaccination and SARS-CoV-2 variants. Clones were sequenced by immunoSEQ multiplex PCR, and TCRdb holds only the in-frame ones, with some missing. The data hold some 480,000 clones, with roughly 85% observed a single time. Here the sequenced sample was peripheral blood, taken in a trial of Ad26.COV2.S vaccine versus placebo. The receptor set was obtained from a person between 18 and 65 years old who received the Ad26.COV2.S COVID-19 vaccine or a placebo. The CDR3 runs from the conserved cysteine through the conserved F or W. The D gene is left open where the match is weak. Clone sizes are given selectively: once, few, many, or a class where the clone is expanded.

D: TRBD2
size: once
V: TRBV7-9
J: TRBJ2-3
CDR3: CASSLAGRADTQYF
DNA: TGTGCCAGCAGCTTAGCGGGGAGGGCAGATACGCAGTATTTT

D: -
size: -
V: TRBV28
J: TRBJ2-7
CDR3: CASTSMGRRSYEQYF
DNA: TGTGCCAGCACCTCTATGGGACGTAGATCCTACGAGCAGTACTTC

D: TRBD2
size: once
V: TRBV7-9
J: TRBJ2-1
CDR3: CASFTWTSGRPARNEQFF
DNA: TGTGCCAGTTTTACTTGGACTAGCGGGAGGCCGGCACGGAATGAGCAGTTCTTC

D: -
size: -
V: TRBV5-1
J: TRBJ1-6
CDR3: CASREEGPLNSPLHF
DNA: TGCGCCAGCAGGGAGGAAGGACCGTTGAATTCACCCCTCCACTTT

D: -
size: few
V: TRBV29-1
J: TRBJ1-5
CDR3: CSVGLGNQPQHF
DNA: TGCAGCGTTGGGCTGGGCAATCAGCCCCAGCATTTT

D: -
size: once
V: TRBV10-3
J: TRBJ1-2
CDR3: CAISGGTGHSYTF
DNA: TGTGCCATCAGTGGTGGAACGGGACATTCCTACACCTTC

D: -
size: few
V: TRBV30
J: TRBJ2-7
CDR3: CAWSVRRGYEQYF
DNA: TGTGCCTGGAGTGTACGAAGGGGCTACGAGCAGTACTTC

D: -
size: -
V: TRBV6-5
J: TRBJ1-6
CDR3: CASRNGVSSPLHF
DNA: TGTGCCAGCAGAAACGGGGTCTCTTCACCCCTCCACTTT

D: -
size: -
V: TRBV3-1/TRBV3-2
J: TRBJ2-7
CDR3: CASSQGGNEQYF
DNA: TGTGCCAGCAGCCAAGGGGGGAACGAGCAGTACTTC

D: TRBD1
size: -
V: TRBV3-1/TRBV3-2
J: TRBJ2-7
CDR3: CASSPVSAGGLDEQYF
DNA: TGTGCCAGCAGCCCAGTGAGCGCAGGGGGCTTGGACGAGCAGTACTTC

D: -
size: -
V: TRBV6-5
J: TRBJ2-7
CDR3: CASSYRPVTINEQYF
DNA: TGTGCCAGCAGTTACCGCCCGGTGACTATAAACGAGCAGTACTTC

D: TRBD2
size: -
V: TRBV3-1/TRBV3-2
J: TRBJ2-5
CDR3: CASSQGLAGGETQYF
DNA: TGTGCCAGCAGCCAAGGTCTAGCGGGAGGAGAGACCCAGTACTTC

D: -
size: -
V: TRBV28
J: TRBJ2-2
CDR3: CATDSNTGELFF
DNA: TGTGCCACCGACAGTAACACCGGGGAGCTGTTTTTT

D: -
size: -
V: TRBV4-1
J: TRBJ2-3
CDR3: CASSQRGQRGSHNTDTQYF
DNA: TGCGCCAGCAGCCAAAGGGGACAGCGGGGATCTCATAACACAGATACGCAGTATTTT

D: TRBD1
size: -
V: TRBV27
J: TRBJ2-7
CDR3: CASGVDRANYEQYF
DNA: TGTGCCAGCGGCGTAGACAGGGCAAACTACGAGCAGTACTTC

D: -
size: few
V: TRBV10-3
J: TRBJ2-3
CDR3: CAISGLGSSDTQYF
DNA: TGTGCCATCAGTGGCCTGGGGAGTTCAGATACGCAGTATTTT

D: -
size: once
V: TRBV7-2
J: TRBJ2-7
CDR3: CASSPSRLGASYEQYF
DNA: TGTGCCAGCAGCCCCTCAAGGTTGGGGGCGTCTTACGAGCAGTACTTC

D: -
size: -
V: TRBV28
J: TRBJ1-6
CDR3: CASTPRHPSSPLHF
DNA: TGTGCCAGCACCCCCCGGCATCCATCCTCACCCCTCCACTTT

D: TRBD2
size: few
V: TRBV5-6
J: TRBJ2-5
CDR3: CASSLRRLAGGRETQYF
DNA: TGTGCCAGCAGCTTGAGGCGTCTAGCGGGAGGAAGGGAGACCCAGTACTTC

D: -
size: -
V: TRBV6-5
J: TRBJ1-6
CDR3: CASSYSTVGSYSPLHF
DNA: TGTGCCAGCAGTTACTCGACGGTTGGCTCATATTCACCCCTCCACTTT

D: -
size: once
V: TRBV30
J: TRBJ1-6
CDR3: CAWRGGFYNSPLHF
DNA: TGTGCCTGGAGAGGGGGGTTCTATAATTCACCCCTCCACTTT

D: -
size: few
V: TRBV28
J: TRBJ1-2
CDR3: CASSFPVTNYGYTF
DNA: TGTGCCAGCAGTTTCCCGGTAACTAACTATGGCTACACCTTC

D: -
size: -
V: TRBV5-8
J: TRBJ1-4
CDR3: CASSLRGDPNEKLFF
DNA: TGTGCCAGCAGCTTGCGGGGGGACCCTAATGAAAAACTGTTTTTT

D: -
size: -
V: TRBV19
J: TRBJ1-6
CDR3: CASTLAPTVSPLHF
DNA: TGTGCCAGTACCCTCGCCCCCACGGTTTCACCCCTCCACTTT